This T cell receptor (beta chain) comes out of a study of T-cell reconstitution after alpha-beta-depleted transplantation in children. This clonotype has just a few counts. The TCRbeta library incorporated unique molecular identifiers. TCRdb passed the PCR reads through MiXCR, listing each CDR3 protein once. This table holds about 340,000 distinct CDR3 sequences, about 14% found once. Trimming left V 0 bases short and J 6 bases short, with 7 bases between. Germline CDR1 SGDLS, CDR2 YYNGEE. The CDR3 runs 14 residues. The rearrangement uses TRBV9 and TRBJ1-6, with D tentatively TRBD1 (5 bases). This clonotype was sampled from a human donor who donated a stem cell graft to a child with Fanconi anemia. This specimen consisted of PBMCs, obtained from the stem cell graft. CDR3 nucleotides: TGTGCCAGCAGCGTAGCCCAGGGTAATTCACCCCTCCACTTT. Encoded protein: CASSVAQGNSPLHF.